This entry describes one T cell receptor (beta chain). The CDR3 is made up of 12 amino acids. Trimming took 6 bases from V and 4 from J, leaving 10 bases between them. Germline V gives CDR1 MNHEY, CDR2 SVGAGI. This entry comes from a study of blood T cell repertoires in COVID-19. Across the study: Researchers got acute and convalescent COVID-19 samples from the United States, Italy and Spain.

In the original processing: The assay estimated nucleated cells by amplifying reference gene primers. The method was immunoSEQ multiplex PCR; TCRdb's version includes in-frame clones alone and lacks a portion of them. That table gives V, J and clone size, and the DNA gave D and trimming. The sample lists about 160,000 clones, approximately 84% occurring once. Seattle-derived patients entered the study during active infection and were followed longitudinally. The TCR comes from a woman aged 45-60 years with COVID-19, enrolled during active disease. This rearrangement joins TRBV6-5 to TRBJ2-7; TRBD1 might be the D (5 bases). Material for sequencing was peripheral blood. The CDR3 region has the DNA TGTGCCAGCAGCCGGACACTTTACGAGCAGTACTTC. Amino acid sequence: CASSRTLYEQYF.